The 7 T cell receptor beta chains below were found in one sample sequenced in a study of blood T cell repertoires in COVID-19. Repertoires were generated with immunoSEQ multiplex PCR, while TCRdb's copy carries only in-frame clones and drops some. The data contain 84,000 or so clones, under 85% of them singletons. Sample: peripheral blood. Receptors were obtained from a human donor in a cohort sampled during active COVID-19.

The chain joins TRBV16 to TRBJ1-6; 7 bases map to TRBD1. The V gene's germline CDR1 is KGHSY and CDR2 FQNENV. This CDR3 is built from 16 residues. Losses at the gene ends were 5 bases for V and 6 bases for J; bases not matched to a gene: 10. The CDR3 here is CASSYRQGRPNSPLHF. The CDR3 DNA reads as TGTGCCAGCAGCTATCGACAGGGAAGGCCTAATTCACCCCTCCACTTT.

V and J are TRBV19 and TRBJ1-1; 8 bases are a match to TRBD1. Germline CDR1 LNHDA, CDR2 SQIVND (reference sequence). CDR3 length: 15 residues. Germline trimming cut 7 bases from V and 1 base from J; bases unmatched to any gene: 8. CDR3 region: CASIDQGARNTEAFF. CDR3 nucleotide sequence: TGTGCCAGTATAGACCAGGGGGCGAGGAACACTGAAGCTTTCTTT.

Here the CDR3 DNA reads TGTGCCAGCAGCTTGGATTCCAGATACAATGAGCAGTTCTTC. Translated: CASSLDSRYNEQFF. The chain links TRBV5-4 to TRBJ2-1; unclear D gene. The CDR3 loop spans 14 amino acids. CDR1 and CDR2 (germline): SGHNT, YYREEE (reference sequence). With 0 bases removed from V and 4 bases from J, the gap between germline ends came to 8 bases.

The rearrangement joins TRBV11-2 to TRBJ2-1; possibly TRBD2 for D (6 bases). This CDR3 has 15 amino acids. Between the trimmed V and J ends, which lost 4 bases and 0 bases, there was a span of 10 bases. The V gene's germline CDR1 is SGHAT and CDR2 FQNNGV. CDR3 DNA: TGTGCCAGCAGCTCTCGGGGGACCTCCTACAATGAGCAGTTCTTC. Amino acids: CASSSRGTSYNEQFF.

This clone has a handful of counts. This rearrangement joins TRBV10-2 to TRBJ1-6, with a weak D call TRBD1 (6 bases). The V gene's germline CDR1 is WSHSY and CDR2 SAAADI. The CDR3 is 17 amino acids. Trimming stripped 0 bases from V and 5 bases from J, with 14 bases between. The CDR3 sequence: CASSESGGRIDNSPLHF. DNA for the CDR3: TGCGCCAGCAGTGAGTCAGGGGGAAGGATCGATAATTCACCCCTCCACTTT.

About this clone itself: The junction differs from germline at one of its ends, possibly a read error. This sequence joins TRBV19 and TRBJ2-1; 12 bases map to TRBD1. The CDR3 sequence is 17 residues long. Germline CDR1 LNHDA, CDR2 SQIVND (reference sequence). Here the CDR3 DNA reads TGTGCCAGTAGTGGGGACAGGGGGCGAGACTCCGACAATGAGCAGTTCTTC. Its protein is CASSGDRGRDSDNEQFF. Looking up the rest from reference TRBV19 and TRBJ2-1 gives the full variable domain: DGGITQSPKYLFRKEGQNVTLSCEQNLNHDAMYWYRQDPGQGLRLIYYSQIVNDFQKGDIAEGYSVSREKKESFPLTVTSAQKNPTAFYLCASSGDRGRDSDNEQFFGPGTRLTVL.

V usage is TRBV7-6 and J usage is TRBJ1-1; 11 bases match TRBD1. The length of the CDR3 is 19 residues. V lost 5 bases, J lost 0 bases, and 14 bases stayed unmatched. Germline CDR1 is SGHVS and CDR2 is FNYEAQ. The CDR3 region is CASSQTRDRGKRMNTEAFF. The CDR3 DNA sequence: TGTGCCAGCAGCCAAACGCGGGACAGGGGGAAGCGGATGAACACTGAAGCTTTCTTT.